A single sample is the source of the 29 T cell receptor beta chains below, sequenced in a study of long-term antiretroviral therapy in people with HIV. It was version v3.0 of the immunoSEQ assay that was run at survey level. Clones were sequenced by immunoSEQ multiplex PCR, and TCRdb holds only the in-frame ones, with some missing. The table includes about 30,000 clones, under 85% detected once. The source material was unsorted PBMCs, sampled 3 years after starting antiretroviral therapy. The origin of the receptors is a middle-aged man with HIV.

The CDR3 DNA is TGTGCCAGCAGTTTATCTAGCGGACTTTACGAGCAGTACTTC. As protein: CASSLSSGLYEQYF. The V gene is TRBV27, the J gene TRBJ2-7, with D possibly matching TRBD2 (6 bases). The CDR3 runs to 14 residues. V was trimmed by 0 bases and J by 4 bases, leaving 10 bases between them. CDR1 and CDR2 from the germline V gene are MNHEY and SMNVEV (reference sequence).

The chain recombines TRBV30 with TRBJ1-3; D not certain. The CDR3 runs 15 residues. The V end was cut by 1 base, the J end by 0 bases, with 10 bases between. Germline V gene data show CDR1 as GTSNPN and CDR2 as SVGIG (reference sequence). The CDR3, as DNA: TGTGCCTGGAGTGCCCGGACCGGCTCTGGAAACACCATATATTTT. Its protein product is CAWSARTGSGNTIYF.

The V gene is TRBV5-8, the J gene TRBJ2-7; D not certain. V lost 3 bases and J 6 bases, leaving 13 bases between the germline ends. The germline CDR1 and CDR2 sequences are SGHTS and YDEGEE. The CDR3 extends over 13 amino acids. The CDR3: CASSSGIDREQYF. CDR3 sequence (DNA): TGTGCCAGCAGCTCGGGTATCGATCGCGAGCAGTACTTC. The entire variable domain, with the rest obtained from reference TRBV5-8 and TRBJ2-7, is as follows: EAGVTQSPTHLIKTRGQQATLRCSPISGHTSVYWYQQALGLGLQFLLWYDEGEERNRGNFPPRFSGRQFPNYSSELNVNALELEDSALYLCASSSGIDREQYFGPGTRLTVT.

CDR3 sequence: CASSSGASGSDEQFF. As DNA, the CDR3 is TGTGCCAGCAGCTCTGGGGCTAGCGGGAGCGATGAGCAGTTCTTC. The chain carries TRBV6-1 and TRBJ2-1; 10 positions match TRBD2. J was trimmed by 8 bases and V by 6 bases; bases with no gene match: 10. The germline V gene encodes CDR1 MNHNS and CDR2 SASEGT. CDR3 length: 15 residues.

This chain joins TRBV7-6 and TRBJ2-3, with D uncertain. CDR1 and CDR2 (germline): SGHVS, FNYEAQ. V dropped 4 bases and J dropped 0 bases, with 8 bases sitting between them. This CDR3 contains 14 residues. CDR3 DNA: TGTGCCAGCAGCTCGCACCTCAGCACAGATACGCAGTATTTT. Its translation: CASSSHLSTDTQYF.

This clone showed up just a few times. The J gene is TRBJ2-2, the V gene TRBV2, with 7 bases matching TRBD1. CDR1 and CDR2 from the germline V gene are SNHLY and FYNNEI. The CDR3 loop spans 16 amino acids. V lost 9 bases to trimming and J lost 1 base; unmatched junction nucleotides: 11. CDR3 sequence (DNA): TGTGCCAGTGTAATAGGGGGCGCGGTGAACACCGGGGAGCTGTTTTTT. Translated, it gives CASVIGGAVNTGELFF.

The V call is TRBV10-2, the J call TRBJ1-6, with 8 bases identical to TRBD1. The length of the CDR3 is 18 residues. Germline-derived CDR1 and CDR2 are WSHSY and SAAADI. With V trimmed by 0 bases and J by 6 bases, 10 bases remained unmatched. CDR3 loop: CASSESKGRGRFNSPLHF. Written as DNA, the CDR3 is TGCGCCAGCAGTGAGTCGAAAGGCAGGGGGCGATTTAATTCACCCCTCCACTTT.

The genes are TRBV27 and TRBJ1-3; no reliable D call. The V gene's germline CDR1 is MNHEY and CDR2 SMNVEV (reference sequence). Trimming stripped 6 bases from V and 4 bases from J, with 7 bases between. The CDR3 consists of 12 residues. This chain's CDR3 is CASRGMGNTIYF. Here the CDR3 DNA reads TGTGCCAGCAGGGGTATGGGAAACACCATATATTTT.

This clone has only a few counts. The rearrangement links TRBV27 to TRBJ2-5; 8 nucleotides align to TRBD1. The CDR3 length is 14 residues. CDR1 is MNHEY, CDR2 SMNVEV, per germline (reference sequence). Germline trimming cut 4 bases from V and 7 bases from J; bases unmatched to any gene: 8. The CDR3 DNA reads TGTGCCAGCAGTTCCCAACAGGGGGGCGGGACCCAGTACTTC. Amino acids: CASSSQQGGGTQYF.

This clone appeared a single time. J is TRBJ2-7 and V is TRBV14, with 8 nucleotides matching TRBD2. The J segment lost 3 bases and the V segment lost 4 bases, leaving 11 bases of the junction unmatched. Per the germline V gene, CDR1 is SGHDN and CDR2 is FVKESK. The CDR3 is 16 residues long. The CDR3 sequence is CASSPLPREEIYEQYF. The CDR3 region has the DNA TGTGCCAGCAGCCCGCTACCGCGGGAGGAGATCTACGAGCAGTACTTC.

This chain joins TRBV2 and TRBJ1-2, with D hard to call. The V end lost 1 base, the J end lost 4 bases, and 4 bases lay between the germline ends. The CDR3 contains 12 residues. From germline, CDR1 is SNHLY and CDR2 FYNNEI. CDR3 sequence (DNA): TGTGCCAGCAGTGAAGACAGCTATGGCTACACCTTC. The encoded protein is CASSEDSYGYTF.

This chain links TRBV30 with TRBJ2-4; no reliable D call. There are 13 residues in the CDR3. Trimming pared 0 bases from V and 4 bases from J, leaving 7 bases between. The germline gives CDR1 GTSNPN, CDR2 SVGIG (reference sequence). Here the CDR3 DNA reads TGTGCCTGGAGTGTAGATGTGAAAAACATTCAGTACTTC. The encoded protein is CAWSVDVKNIQYF.

V gene TRBV5-1 combines with J gene TRBJ2-5; 8 nucleotides line up with TRBD2. The V gene's germline CDR1 is SGHRS and CDR2 YFSETQ. The length of the CDR3 is 16 residues. Germline trimming cut 0 bases from V and 0 bases from J; bases unmatched to any gene: 4. CDR3 loop: CASSLAGGGHQETQYF. CDR3 in DNA: TGCGCCAGCAGCTTGGCCGGGGGGGGGCACCAAGAGACCCAGTACTTC.

The count of this clone is one. This chain links TRBV6-1 with TRBJ1-1, with TRBD1 matching over 9 bases. Looked up from germline, CDR1 is MNHNS and CDR2 is SASEGT. This CDR3 is 17 amino acids long. The V gene end was trimmed by 2 bases and the J gene end by 0 bases; junction bases not matched to a gene: 7. For the CDR3, the DNA is TGTGCCAGCAGTGAAATGACAGGGGGGCTCATGAACACTGAAGCTTTCTTT. As protein: CASSEMTGGLMNTEAFF.

The rearrangement links TRBV14 to TRBJ1-1, with 8 positions matching TRBD1. This CDR3 is 15 amino acids long. J gave up 5 bases and V 0 bases, and 5 bases lay outside the gene matches. CDR1 and CDR2 (germline): SGHDN, FVKESK. The chain's CDR3 is CASSQDPGGWTEAFF. The CDR3, as DNA: TGTGCCAGCAGCCAAGATCCAGGGGGCTGGACTGAAGCTTTCTTT.

This chain uses TRBV10-2 with TRBJ2-3; D perhaps matches TRBD1 (6 bases). The CDR3 contains 14 residues. Trimming pared 2 bases from V and 4 bases from J, leaving 10 bases between. Germline CDR1 and CDR2: WSHSY and SAAADI. CDR3 nucleotides: TGCGCCAGCAGTGAGCTCTACAGGGCAGATACGCAGTATTTT. This translates into CASSELYRADTQYF.

To note about this clone: Other DNA variants within this sample encode the same CDR3. The chain combines TRBV14 with TRBJ1-2; D might be TRBD1 (5 bases). CDR1 SGHDN and CDR2 FVKESK come from the germline V gene. The CDR3 spans 15 residues. The germline V and J ends were trimmed by 5 bases and 0 bases, with 13 bases remaining between them. The CDR3 here is CASSDTGTTNYGYTF. The CDR3 DNA reads as TGTGCCAGCAGCGACACCGGGACGACTAACTATGGCTACACCTTC.

This clone was found once. The genes are TRBV15 and TRBJ1-1, with D possibly matching TRBD1 (5 bases). The CDR3 runs to 14 residues. The ends were cut back, 6 bases at V and 4 bases at J, with 15 bases in the middle. CDR1 is LNHNV and CDR2 is YYDKDF in the germline V gene (reference sequence). The CDR3 sequence is CATRNKGESTEAFF. Written as DNA, the CDR3 is TGTGCCACCAGGAATAAAGGGGAAAGCACTGAAGCTTTCTTT.

The chain has TRBV9 and TRBJ2-2; the D gene is possibly TRBD1 (6 bases). The germline CDR1 and CDR2 sequences are SGDLS and YYNGEE. CDR3 size: 13 residues. Trimming shortened V by 5 bases and J by 5 bases, and 10 bases separated the two germline ends. Here the CDR3 reads CASRAQGTGELFF. The CDR3 coding sequence is TGTGCCAGCAGAGCCCAGGGGACCGGGGAGCTGTTTTTT.

V usage is TRBV14 and J usage is TRBJ2-2, with D unresolved. CDR3 length equals 15 residues. The V end lost 1 base, the J end lost 4 bases, and 10 bases lay between the germline ends. Germline V lookup: CDR1 SGHDN, CDR2 FVKESK. CDR3 coding DNA: TGTGCCAGCAGCCAAGGGGATCTAATCACCGGGGAGCTGTTTTTT. Residues: CASSQGDLITGELFF.

The chain joins TRBV28 to TRBJ1-4; D call uncertain. Trimming left V 6 bases short and J 3 bases short, with 8 bases between. From germline, CDR1 is MDHEN and CDR2 SYDVKM. CDR3 length: 13 amino acids. The CDR3 protein is CASRGRSNEKLFF. CDR3 sequence (DNA): TGTGCCAGCAGGGGAAGGTCTAATGAAAAACTGTTTTTT.

The genes are TRBV10-2 and TRBJ1-1; possible D gene TRBD1, 5 bases. Trimming pared 8 bases from V and 4 bases from J, leaving 11 bases between. From germline, CDR1 is WSHSY and CDR2 SAAADI. This CDR3 has 12 amino acids. The CDR3 loop is CASRDSSTEAFF. The CDR3 DNA reads as TGCGCCAGCCGGGACTCCTCCACTGAAGCTTTCTTT.

Only a few counts were recorded for this clone. The chain has TRBV7-6 and TRBJ2-7; 9 bases map to TRBD2. Unmatched junction bases numbered 2, after V lost 5 bases and J lost 3 bases. The CDR3 runs to 13 residues. Per the germline V gene, CDR1 is SGHVS and CDR2 is FNYEAQ. CDR3 loop: CASSPTSGYEQYF. Written as DNA, the CDR3 is TGTGCCAGCAGCCCGACTAGCGGCTACGAGCAGTACTTC.

The V and J genes are TRBV29-1 and TRBJ1-2; D ambiguous. The germline V gene encodes CDR1 SQVTM and CDR2 ANQGSEA. CDR3 size: 12 residues. Trimming removed 3 bases at V and 2 bases at J, with 7 bases between. The CDR3 sequence is CSVEGENYGYTF. As DNA, the CDR3 is TGCAGCGTTGAGGGCGAGAACTATGGCTACACCTTC.

The rearrangement joins TRBV30 to TRBJ2-1; 7 positions match TRBD2. The V and J ends lost 0 bases and 8 bases, in that order; junction bases with no gene match: 4. This CDR3 contains 13 residues. Germline lookup yields CDR1 GTSNPN and CDR2 SVGIG (reference sequence). This chain's CDR3 is CAWSVLALDEQFF. The DNA for the CDR3 is TGTGCCTGGAGTGTACTAGCGTTGGATGAGCAGTTCTTC.

The V gene is TRBV6-1, the J gene TRBJ2-1, with 11 bases matching TRBD1. The CDR3 runs 15 residues. CDR1 is MNHNS, CDR2 SASEGT, per germline. The trim removed 6 bases at V and 2 bases at J, leaving 3 bases unmatched. Here the CDR3 DNA reads TGTGCCAGCAGCAGGACAGGGGGCGCCTACAATGAGCAGTTCTTC. Its translation: CASSRTGGAYNEQFF.

The chain is built from TRBV2 and TRBJ2-2, with 10 bases fitting TRBD1. J lost 7 bases, V lost 4 bases, and 6 bases had no gene match. Germline V gives CDR1 SNHLY, CDR2 FYNNEI. The CDR3 is 15 amino acids. The DNA for the CDR3 is TGTGCCAGCAGTGGAGGACAGGGGGTAGTCGGGGAGCTGTTTTTT. Translating gives CASSGGQGVVGELFF.

This clone was seen a single time. The CDR3 bases are TGTGCCAGCAGTGCCGACTACGAGCAGTACTTC. Protein sequence: CASSADYEQYF. The rearrangement uses TRBV25-1 and TRBJ2-7; no definite D call. V lost 4 bases, J lost 3 bases, and 4 bases lay in between. The germline V gene encodes CDR1 MGHDK and CDR2 SYGVNS. CDR3 size: 11 residues.

The chain employs TRBV27 and TRBJ2-5; 8 nucleotides agree with TRBD1. This CDR3 has 12 residues. CDR1 and CDR2 (germline): MNHEY, SMNVEV (reference sequence). V dropped 6 bases and J dropped 3; count of bases not matched to a gene: 0. In DNA form, the CDR3 reads TGTGCCAGCAGGGACAGGGAAGAGACCCAGTACTTC. Its translation: CASRDREETQYF.